This T cell receptor (beta chain) was identified in a study of post-analysis software for immune sequencing data (dated by TCRdb to between 2014 and 2016). Regarding the research as a whole: Disease courses on record covered relapsing-remitting, secondary progressive and progressive-relapsing multiple sclerosis, though some patients had no subtype annotation. Patient repertoires were compared against about a dozen previously published healthy control repertoires from donors aged roughly 6 to 25 years. A subset of samples was prepared in parallel using single-end sample barcoding, then pooled and co-amplified after Illumina adapter ligation. Results and caveats for the whole study, not just this receptor: Multiple sclerosis patients had significantly lower normalized Chao1 diversity than controls, a result that suggests substantial peripheral T-cell clonal expansion. The multiple sclerosis patient group was slightly younger than the control group. Roughly 5 TRBV segments, including TRBV5-6, TRBV5-1 and TRBV20-1, were significantly more frequent in patients than controls. When samples were clustered directly using the F measure, samples prepared in the same batch co-clustered strongly, which prompted a batch-effect correction.

As regards this clonotype: It has no known antigen specificity. One base away there is no much larger clone; base qualities are not given.

Looking up the germline V gene yields CDR1 SQVTM and CDR2 ANQGSEA. V is clipped by 3 bases and J by 5 bases, and the sequence between their germline boundaries is 10 bases long. From cysteine to phenylalanine, the CDR3 is 12 amino acids long. Of all the DNA, just the CDR3 is kept, 36 bases in frame from base 1. The method behind the library was PCR. The data were produced on an Illumina HiSeq 2500. To reduce PCR and sequencing biases, unique molecular identifiers were incorporated into the TCR beta cDNA libraries. Every 1 to 10 million input T cells yielded 500,000 or so cDNA molecules, meaning each molecule approximated one T cell. The same protocol used for the earlier healthy control dataset was applied to prepare and sequence the patient libraries. Within a given batch, samples were prepared together, multiplexed and sequenced on the same HiSeq lane. Per the source publication's procedure: Raw barcoded reads were processed with MIGEC, discarding single-read molecular identifier groups before consensus assembly and CDR3 extraction. Clonotype tables were post-analysed with VDJtools, and diversity was normalized by down-sampling all datasets to the smallest sample size. Repertoire overlap clustering matched CDR3 amino acid but not nucleotide sequences to correct batch-related cross-sample contamination. TCRdb reanalyzed the raw reads on its own, using fastp at Q25 for trimming and MiXCR for clone calling, and kept in-frame beta chains. Each record represents a unique CDR3 protein, reported with the most common genes and DNA among its rows. It is TCRdb's table, rather than the study itself, that gives the V and J calls and clone size. The sample contains some 260,000 distinct CDR3 sequences, about 38% of them found a single time. The ten largest clones take up around 4.8% of the sample.

TCR beta repertoires were profiled from peripheral blood of some 13 young patients with multiple sclerosis to demonstrate the VDJtools post-analysis software. The patients with multiple sclerosis were children and adolescents between roughly 6 and 17 years of age. The source of this sequence is a girl aged 10-17 years with multiple sclerosis. Sequenced material: blood. The chain uses TRBV29-1 and TRBJ1-2, with the D gene too uncertain to name. The CDR3 region has the sequence CSVDVTSYGYTF. The nucleotide sequence reads as follows: TGCAGCGTTGACGTTACCAGTTATGGCTACACCTTC.